The TCR beta chain described here comes from a study of shared clonotypes between healthy human individuals. Looked up from germline, CDR1 is MNHEY and CDR2 is SVGAGI. CDR3 size: 15 residues. Trimming took 5 bases from V and 7 from J; bases not matched to a gene: 9. Authors' processing steps: Filtering of immunoSEQ junctional sequences could not match full-length read filtering. Profiled with immunoSEQ multiplex PCR; TCRdb holds only in-frame clones, not every one. The DNA gave D and trimming, while V, J and clone size come from that table. The data contain about 530,000 clones, roughly 85% of them singletons.

Sample: PBMCs. The TCR was taken from a woman between 35 and 50 years old in good health. Some clones in this sample may be carry-over from other donors' samples. This sequence joins TRBV6-5 and TRBJ1-4; TRBD1 matches 8 bases. CDR3 in DNA: TGTGCCAGCAGTAAGAGGACAGGGTCTGGTGAAAAACTGTTTTTT. Protein sequence: CASSKRTGSGEKLFF.